These T cell receptor beta chains were read from a single sample in a study of Graves' ophthalmopathy and Graves' hyperthyroidism. Each CDR3 protein gets one entry after TCRdb re-called the multiplex PCR reads with MiXCR. The sample has 200,000 to 250,000 distinct CDR3 sequences, 29% seen once; the top ten hold about 9.1%. The sequenced sample consisted of peripheral blood. These receptors came from a man in his forties or fifties with Graves' ophthalmopathy. CDR3s include the opening cysteine and the closing phenylalanine or tryptophan. The order of the fields is V gene, J gene, CDR3 length, CDR3 protein.

V: TRBV12-3/TRBV12-4; J: TRBJ1-1; length: 15; CDR3: CASSSRDRVYDEAFF
V: TRBV14; J: TRBJ2-7; length: 15; CDR3: CASSPHGRVSYEQYF
V: TRBV5-4; J: TRBJ2-5; length: 17; CDR3: CASSLVGSGRNQETQYF
V: TRBV6-2/TRBV6-3; J: TRBJ1-2; length: 15; CDR3: CASSVNPGASYGYTF
V: TRBV10-3; J: TRBJ2-5; length: 12; CDR3: CAITRAQETQYF
V: TRBV11-2; J: TRBJ1-2; length: 15; CDR3: CASSLGPTPANGYTF
V: TRBV7-9; J: TRBJ2-7; length: 15; CDR3: CASSSPPGPTYEQYF
V: TRBV9; J: TRBJ1-1; length: 16; CDR3: CASSPTPMGQGAQAFF
V: TRBV6-5; J: TRBJ2-5; length: 15; CDR3: CASSYRLIGQETQYF
V: TRBV6-2/TRBV6-3; J: TRBJ2-6; length: 15; CDR3: CASSWERYGANVLTF
V: TRBV10-2; J: TRBJ1-2; length: 15; CDR3: CASNPGQGANYGYTF
V: TRBV6-1; J: TRBJ2-5; length: 13; CDR3: CASVTPGGETQYF
V: TRBV12-3/TRBV12-4; J: TRBJ2-7; length: 12; CDR3: CASSLTDYEQYF
V: TRBV15; J: TRBJ2-2; length: 19; CDR3: CATSRDQTMIGTNTGELFF
V: TRBV7-2; J: TRBJ2-2; length: 15; CDR3: CASSKRDGHTGELFF
V: TRBV28; J: TRBJ2-7; length: 15; CDR3: CASSLPGQGASDQYF
V: TRBV19; J: TRBJ1-5; length: 15; CDR3: CASTRQGDSNQPQHF
V: TRBV6-5; J: TRBJ1-2; length: 15; CDR3: CASSSARQGSYGYTF
V: TRBV5-1; J: TRBJ1-2; length: 13; CDR3: CASSLVGYYGYTF
V: TRBV20-1; J: TRBJ1-3; length: 13; CDR3: CSARGPQGPAIYF
V: TRBV12-5; J: TRBJ2-7; length: 13; CDR3: CASGLAGTYEQYF
V: TRBV14; J: TRBJ2-7; length: 14; CDR3: CASSLFGDSYEQYF
V: TRBV28; J: TRBJ1-1; length: 14; CDR3: CASHTADRSTEAFF
V: TRBV6-1; J: TRBJ2-7; length: 13; CDR3: CASSGDGNYEQYF
V: TRBV7-8; J: TRBJ1-5; length: 13; CDR3: CASTRGLNQPQHF
V: TRBV6-5; J: TRBJ2-2; length: 15; CDR3: CASELLGWGTGELFF
V: TRBV6-5; J: TRBJ2-7; length: 14; CDR3: CASSGGQSSYEQYF
V: TRBV6-5; J: TRBJ1-2; length: 14; CDR3: CASSYSALTYGYTF
V: TRBV28; J: TRBJ2-5; length: 12; CDR3: CASRLAQETQYF
V: TRBV27; J: TRBJ2-7; length: 15; CDR3: CASSPPNRPLDEQYF
V: TRBV28; J: TRBJ2-7; length: 14; CDR3: CASSFRDRGHEQYF
V: TRBV28; J: TRBJ2-7; length: 12; CDR3: CASRLQNYEQYF
V: TRBV12-5; J: TRBJ2-5; length: 15; CDR3: CASGLEQDIQETQYF
V: TRBV19; J: TRBJ1-2; length: 13; CDR3: CASSLPGGAGYTF
V: TRBV7-8; J: TRBJ2-5; length: 19; CDR3: CASSLRQAWVVASQETQYF
V: TRBV19; J: TRBJ1-5; length: 16; CDR3: CASSIWTGSSNQPQHF
V: TRBV11-2; J: TRBJ2-4; length: 14; CDR3: CASSLDGSKNIQYF
V: TRBV6-1; J: TRBJ1-2; length: 11; CDR3: CASSRGDGYTF
V: TRBV20-1; J: TRBJ1-5; length: 12; CDR3: CSADRMDQPQHF
V: TRBV6-5; J: TRBJ2-7; length: 12; CDR3: CASSYSSYEQYF
V: TRBV10-3; J: TRBJ2-5; length: 15; CDR3: CAISKEETVLRTQYF
V: TRBV7-9; J: TRBJ2-7; length: 15; CDR3: CASSLGRVSLNEQYF
V: TRBV2; J: TRBJ1-5; length: 14; CDR3: CASRAGESKQPQHF
V: TRBV6-5; J: TRBJ2-5; length: 17; CDR3: CASSYSRVGLGEETQYF
V: TRBV4-2; J: TRBJ2-5; length: 16; CDR3: CASSQLLREGLETQYF
V: TRBV6-1; J: TRBJ1-2; length: 15; CDR3: CASGPGTGALYGYTF
V: TRBV6-2/TRBV6-3; J: TRBJ2-7; length: 14; CDR3: CASGASGRTFEQYF
V: TRBV6-4; J: TRBJ2-5; length: 14; CDR3: CAINRGLAGETQYF
V: TRBV5-1; J: TRBJ2-7; length: 14; CDR3: CASSTYRGSYEQYF
V: TRBV20-1; J: TRBJ2-7; length: 13; CDR3: CSARGEVGYEQYF
V: TRBV25-1; J: TRBJ2-7; length: 12; CDR3: CASSLGPRGQYF
V: TRBV5-1; J: TRBJ2-4; length: 17; CDR3: CASSLETITRAKNIQYF